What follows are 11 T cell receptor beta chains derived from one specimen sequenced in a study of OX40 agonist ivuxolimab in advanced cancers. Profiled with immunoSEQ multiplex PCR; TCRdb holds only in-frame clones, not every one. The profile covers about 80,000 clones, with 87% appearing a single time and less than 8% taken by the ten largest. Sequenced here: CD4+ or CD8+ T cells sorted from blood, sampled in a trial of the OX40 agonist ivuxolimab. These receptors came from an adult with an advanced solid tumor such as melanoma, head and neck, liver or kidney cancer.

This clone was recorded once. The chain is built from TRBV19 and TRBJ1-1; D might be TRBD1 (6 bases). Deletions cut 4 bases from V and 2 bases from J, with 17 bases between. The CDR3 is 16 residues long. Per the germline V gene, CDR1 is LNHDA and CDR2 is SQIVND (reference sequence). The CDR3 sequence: CASSTRRRTENTEAFF. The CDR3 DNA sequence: TGTGCCAGTAGTACCCGGCGAAGGACAGAAAACACTGAAGCTTTCTTT.

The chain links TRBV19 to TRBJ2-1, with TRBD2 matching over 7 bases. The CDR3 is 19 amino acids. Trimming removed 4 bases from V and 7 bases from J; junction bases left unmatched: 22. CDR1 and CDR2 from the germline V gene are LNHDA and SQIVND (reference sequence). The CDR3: CASSTSLGGSRRYFNEQFF. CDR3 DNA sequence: TGTGCCAGTAGTACATCACTAGGCGGGAGCCGCCGTTATTTTAATGAGCAGTTCTTC. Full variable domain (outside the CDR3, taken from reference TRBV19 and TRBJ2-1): DGGITQSPKYLFRKEGQNVTLSCEQNLNHDAMYWYRQDPGQGLRLIYYSQIVNDFQKGDIAEGYSVSREKKESFPLTVTSAQKNPTAFYLCASSTSLGGSRRYFNEQFFGPGTRLTVL.

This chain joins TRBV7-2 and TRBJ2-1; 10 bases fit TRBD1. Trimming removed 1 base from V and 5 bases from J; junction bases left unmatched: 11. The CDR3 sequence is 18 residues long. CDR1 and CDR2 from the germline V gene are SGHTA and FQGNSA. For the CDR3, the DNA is TGTGCCAGCAGCTTAGGAGGGTGGGGACAGGGGAGGGACAATGAGCAGTTCTTC. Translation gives CASSLGGWGQGRDNEQFF.

CDR3 loop: CASSQSQGSSYNEQFF. The CDR3 DNA reads as TGTGCCAGCAGTCAATCCCAGGGGAGCTCCTACAATGAGCAGTTCTTC. The chain links TRBV28 to TRBJ2-1; D may be TRBD1 (6 bases). Looked up from germline, CDR1 is MDHEN and CDR2 is SYDVKM. Trimming left V 5 bases short and J 0 bases short, with 14 bases between. The CDR3 runs 16 residues.

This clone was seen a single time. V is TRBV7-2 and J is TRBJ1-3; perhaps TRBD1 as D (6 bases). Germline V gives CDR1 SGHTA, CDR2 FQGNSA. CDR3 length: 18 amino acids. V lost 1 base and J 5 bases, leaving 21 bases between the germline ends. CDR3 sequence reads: CASSLVGGGIGSRNTIYF. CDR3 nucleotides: TGTGCCAGCAGCTTAGTAGGAGGGGGAATTGGGTCTAGAAACACCATATATTTT.

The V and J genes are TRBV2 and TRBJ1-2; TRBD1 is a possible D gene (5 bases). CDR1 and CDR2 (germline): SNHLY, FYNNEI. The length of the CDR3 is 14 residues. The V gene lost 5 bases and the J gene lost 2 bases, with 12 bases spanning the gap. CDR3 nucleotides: TGTGCCAGCAGTCGGGGGACGGAGAACTATGGCTACACCTTC. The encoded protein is CASSRGTENYGYTF.

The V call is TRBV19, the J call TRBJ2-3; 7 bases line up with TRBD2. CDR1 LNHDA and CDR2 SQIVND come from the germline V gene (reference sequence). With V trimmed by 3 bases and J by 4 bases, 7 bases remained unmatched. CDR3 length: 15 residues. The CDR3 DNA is TGTGCCAGTAGTATGAAGCGGGGTGGCGCAGATACGCAGTATTTT. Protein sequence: CASSMKRGGADTQYF.

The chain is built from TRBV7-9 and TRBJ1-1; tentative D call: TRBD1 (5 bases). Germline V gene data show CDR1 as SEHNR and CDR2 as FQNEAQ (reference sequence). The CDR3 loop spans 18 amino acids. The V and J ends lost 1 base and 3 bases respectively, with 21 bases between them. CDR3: CASSLGPTGAWGDTEAFF. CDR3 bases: TGTGCCAGCAGCTTAGGACCCACCGGCGCCTGGGGGGACACTGAAGCTTTCTTT.

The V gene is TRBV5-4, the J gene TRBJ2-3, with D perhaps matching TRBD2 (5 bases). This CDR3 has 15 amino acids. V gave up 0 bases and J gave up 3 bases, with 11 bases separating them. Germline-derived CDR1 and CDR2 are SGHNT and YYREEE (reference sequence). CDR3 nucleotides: TGTGCCAGCAGCTTGGACTGGACTGGAACAGATACGCAGTATTTT. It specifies CASSLDWTGTDTQYF.

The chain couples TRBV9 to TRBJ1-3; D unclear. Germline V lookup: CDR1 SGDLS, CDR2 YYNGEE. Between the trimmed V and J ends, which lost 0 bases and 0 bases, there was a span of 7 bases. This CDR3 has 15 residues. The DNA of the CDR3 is TGTGCCAGCAGCGTAGGGACCGACTCTGGAAACACCATATATTTT. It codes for CASSVGTDSGNTIYF.

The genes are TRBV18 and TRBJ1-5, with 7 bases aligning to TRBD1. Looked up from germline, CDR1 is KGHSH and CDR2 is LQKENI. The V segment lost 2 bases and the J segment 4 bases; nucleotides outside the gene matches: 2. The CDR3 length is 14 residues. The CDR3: CASSPSQGNQPQHF. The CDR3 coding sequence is TGTGCCAGCTCACCATCACAGGGGAATCAGCCCCAGCATTTT.